This T cell receptor beta chain stems from a study of blood T cell repertoires in COVID-19. Study details: Acute and convalescent COVID-19 specimens originated in the United States, Italy and Spain.

This clone has only one observation. Germline-derived CDR1 and CDR2 are LNHDA and SQIVND (reference sequence). Germline trimming cut 7 bases from V and 4 bases from J; bases unmatched to any gene: 9. The length of the CDR3 is 15 residues. In the study's own analysis: Amplification of reference gene primers was used by the study to estimate nucleated cell counts. Assay: immunoSEQ multiplex PCR; the TCRdb copy retains only in-frame clones and omits some. The DNA gave D and trimming, while V, J and clone size come from that table. The repertoire holds approximately 130,000 clones, with roughly 82% as singletons.

The chain links TRBV19 to TRBJ1-2; 10 bases map to TRBD1. This TCR was sampled from a human donor in a cohort sampled during active COVID-19. Sequencing was done on a sample of peripheral blood. The CDR3 reads CASTPGTGDGYGYTF. CDR3 nucleotide sequence: TGTGCCAGTACCCCTGGGACAGGGGACGGCTATGGCTACACCTTC.